This entry concerns a single TCR beta chain. The antigen is not known. With 60 Vbeta and 13 Jbeta primers, the PCR was carried out. Clones were read by immunoSEQ multiplex PCR, and TCRdb kept only the in-frame ones, dropping some. The sample records roughly 250,000 clones, about 83% being singletons. The CDR3 sequence is 11 residues long. V lost 6 bases, J lost 4 bases, and 10 bases lay in between. Germline assignment: CDR1 DFQATT and CDR2 SNEGSKA (reference sequence). This sample is part of a study of cytomegalovirus exposure and HLA in healthy donors. Whole-study context: Samples from HLA-typed donors yielded approximately 88 million unique TCRs in an early data release. Broader study findings: Listed as cytomegalovirus-associated were roughly 180 TCR beta chains. Productive status was seen about 90% or about 30% of the time for most TCR beta V segments in an earlier analysis.

The TCR comes from a woman aged 40-49 years in good health and CMV-seropositive. The chain couples TRBV20-1 to TRBJ2-7; D gene unclear. The sample consisted of PBMCs. The CDR3 spells CSAPLDYEQYF. As DNA, the CDR3 is TGCAGTGCCCCGTTAGATTACGAGCAGTACTTC.